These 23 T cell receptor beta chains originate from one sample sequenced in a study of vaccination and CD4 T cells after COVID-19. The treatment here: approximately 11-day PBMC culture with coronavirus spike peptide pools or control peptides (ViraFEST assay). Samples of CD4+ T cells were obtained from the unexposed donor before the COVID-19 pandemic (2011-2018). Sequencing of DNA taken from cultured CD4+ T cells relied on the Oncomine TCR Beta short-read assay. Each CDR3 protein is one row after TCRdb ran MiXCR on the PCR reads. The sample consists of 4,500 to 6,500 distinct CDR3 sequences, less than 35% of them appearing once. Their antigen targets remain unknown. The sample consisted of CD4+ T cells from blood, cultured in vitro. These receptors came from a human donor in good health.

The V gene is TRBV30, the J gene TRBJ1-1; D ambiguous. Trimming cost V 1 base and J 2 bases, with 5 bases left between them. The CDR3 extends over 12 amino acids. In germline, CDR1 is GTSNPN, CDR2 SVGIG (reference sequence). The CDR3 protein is CAWSEFNTEAFF. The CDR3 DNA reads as TGTGCCTGGAGTGAGTTTAACACTGAAGCTTTCTTT.

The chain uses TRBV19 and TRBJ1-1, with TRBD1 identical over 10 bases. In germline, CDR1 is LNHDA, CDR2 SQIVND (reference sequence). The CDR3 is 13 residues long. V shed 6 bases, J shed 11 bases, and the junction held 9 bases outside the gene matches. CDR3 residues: CASSKGQGIRAFF. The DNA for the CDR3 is TGTGCCAGTAGCAAGGGACAGGGGATTAGGGCTTTCTTT.

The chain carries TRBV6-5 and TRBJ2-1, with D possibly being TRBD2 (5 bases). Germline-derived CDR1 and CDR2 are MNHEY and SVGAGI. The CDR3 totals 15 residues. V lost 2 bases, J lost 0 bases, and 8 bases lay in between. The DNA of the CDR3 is TGTGCCAGCAGTTACGTGGCGGGCTCCTACAATGAGCAGTTCTTC. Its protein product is CASSYVAGSYNEQFF.

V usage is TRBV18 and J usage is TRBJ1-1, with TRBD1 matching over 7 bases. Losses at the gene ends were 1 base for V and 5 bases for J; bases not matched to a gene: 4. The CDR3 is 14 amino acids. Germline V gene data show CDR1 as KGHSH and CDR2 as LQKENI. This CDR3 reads CASSPQQGRTEAFF. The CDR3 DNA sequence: TGTGCCAGCTCACCACAACAGGGGAGGACTGAAGCTTTCTTT. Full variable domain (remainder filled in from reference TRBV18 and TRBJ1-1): NAGVMQNPRHLVRRRGQEARLRCSPMKGHSHVYWYRQLPEEGLKFMVYLQKENIIDESGMPKERFSAEFPKEGPSILRIQQVVRGDSAAYFCASSPQQGRTEAFFGQGTRLTVV.

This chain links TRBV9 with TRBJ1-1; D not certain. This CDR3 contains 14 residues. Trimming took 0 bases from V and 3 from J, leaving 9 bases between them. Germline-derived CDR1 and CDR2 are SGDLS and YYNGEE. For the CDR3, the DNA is TGTGCCAGCAGCGTAGACAACAGCCACACTGAAGCTTTCTTT. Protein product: CASSVDNSHTEAFF.

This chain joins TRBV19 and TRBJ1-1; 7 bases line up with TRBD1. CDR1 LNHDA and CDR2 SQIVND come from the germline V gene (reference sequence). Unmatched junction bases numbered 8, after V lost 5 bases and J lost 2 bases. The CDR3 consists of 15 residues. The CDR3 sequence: CASSPRGLGNTEAFF. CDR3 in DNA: TGTGCCAGTAGTCCAAGGGGGCTAGGCAACACTGAAGCTTTCTTT.

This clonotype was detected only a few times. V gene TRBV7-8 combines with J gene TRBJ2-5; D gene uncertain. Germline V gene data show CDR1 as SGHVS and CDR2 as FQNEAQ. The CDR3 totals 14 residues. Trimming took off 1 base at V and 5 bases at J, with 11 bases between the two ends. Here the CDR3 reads CASSLETGRETQYF. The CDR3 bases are TGTGCCAGCAGCTTAGAGACTGGCCGGGAGACCCAGTACTTC. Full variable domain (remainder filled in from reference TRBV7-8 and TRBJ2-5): GAGVSQSPRYKVAKRGQDVALRCDPISGHVSLFWYQQALGQGPEFLTYFQNEAQLDKSGLPSDRFFAERPEGSVSTLKIQRTQQEDSAVYLCASSLETGRETQYFGPGTRLLVL.

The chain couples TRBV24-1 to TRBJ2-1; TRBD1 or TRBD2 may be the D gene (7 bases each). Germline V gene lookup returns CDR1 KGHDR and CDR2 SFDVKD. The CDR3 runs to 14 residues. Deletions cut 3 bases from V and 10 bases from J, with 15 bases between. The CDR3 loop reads CATSDVRGGGEQFF. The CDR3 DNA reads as TGTGCCACCAGTGATGTCAGGGGGGGAGGGGAGCAGTTCTTC.

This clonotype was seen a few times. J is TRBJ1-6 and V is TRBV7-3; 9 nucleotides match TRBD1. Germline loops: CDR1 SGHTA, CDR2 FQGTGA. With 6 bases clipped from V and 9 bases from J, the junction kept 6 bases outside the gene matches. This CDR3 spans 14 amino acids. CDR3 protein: CASSTGGNGSPLHF. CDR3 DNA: TGTGCCAGCAGTACAGGGGGCAACGGTTCACCCCTCCACTTT.

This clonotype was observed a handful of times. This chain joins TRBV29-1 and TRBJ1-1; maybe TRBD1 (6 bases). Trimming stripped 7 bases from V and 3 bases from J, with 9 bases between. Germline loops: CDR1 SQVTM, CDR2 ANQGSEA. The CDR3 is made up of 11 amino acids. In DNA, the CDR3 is TGCAGCGGTAACAGGGACACTGAAGCTTTCTTT. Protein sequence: CSGNRDTEAFF.

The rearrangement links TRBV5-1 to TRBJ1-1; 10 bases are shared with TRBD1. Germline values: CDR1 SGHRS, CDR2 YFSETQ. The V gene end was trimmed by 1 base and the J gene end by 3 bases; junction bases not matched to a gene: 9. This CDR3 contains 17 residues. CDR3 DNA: TGCGCCAGCAGCTTGTTTTTCGGGACAGGGGAACACACTGAAGCTTTCTTT. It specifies CASSLFFGTGEHTEAFF. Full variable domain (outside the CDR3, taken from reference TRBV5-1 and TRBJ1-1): KAGVTQTPRYLIKTRGQQVTLSCSPISGHRSVSWYQQTPGQGLQFLFEYFSETQRNKGNFPGRFSGRQFSNSRSEMNVSTLELGDSALYLCASSLFFGTGEHTEAFFGQGTRLTVV.

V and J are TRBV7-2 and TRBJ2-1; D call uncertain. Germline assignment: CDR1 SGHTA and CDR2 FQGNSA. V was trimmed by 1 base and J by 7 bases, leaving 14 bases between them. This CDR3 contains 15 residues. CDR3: CASSLGASGWNEQFF. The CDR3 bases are TGTGCCAGCAGCTTAGGGGCCTCCGGATGGAATGAGCAGTTCTTC.

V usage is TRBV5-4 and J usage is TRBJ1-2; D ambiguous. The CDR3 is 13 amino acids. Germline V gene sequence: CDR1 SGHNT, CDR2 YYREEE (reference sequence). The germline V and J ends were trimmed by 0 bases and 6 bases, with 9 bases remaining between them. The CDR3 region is CASSLGERNGYTF. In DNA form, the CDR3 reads TGTGCCAGCAGCTTGGGTGAACGGAATGGCTACACCTTC. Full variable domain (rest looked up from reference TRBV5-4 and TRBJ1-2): ETGVTQSPTHLIKTRGQQVTLRCSSQSGHNTVSWYQQALGQGPQFIFQYYREEENGRGNFPPRFSGLQFPNYSSELNVNALELDDSALYLCASSLGERNGYTFGSGTRLTVV.

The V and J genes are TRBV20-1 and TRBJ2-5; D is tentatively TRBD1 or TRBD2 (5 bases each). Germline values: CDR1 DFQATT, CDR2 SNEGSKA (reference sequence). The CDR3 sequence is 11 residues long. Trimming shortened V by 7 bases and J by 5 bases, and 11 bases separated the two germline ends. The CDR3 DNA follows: TGCAGTGGGTTGGGGACCGAGACCCAGTACTTC. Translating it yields CSGLGTETQYF.

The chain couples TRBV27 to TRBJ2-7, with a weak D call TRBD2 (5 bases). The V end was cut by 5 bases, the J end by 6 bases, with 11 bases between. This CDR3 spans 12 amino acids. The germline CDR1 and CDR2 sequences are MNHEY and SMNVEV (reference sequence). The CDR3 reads CASSLIRGEQYF. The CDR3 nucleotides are TGTGCCAGCAGTCTGATCCGGGGCGAGCAGTACTTC.

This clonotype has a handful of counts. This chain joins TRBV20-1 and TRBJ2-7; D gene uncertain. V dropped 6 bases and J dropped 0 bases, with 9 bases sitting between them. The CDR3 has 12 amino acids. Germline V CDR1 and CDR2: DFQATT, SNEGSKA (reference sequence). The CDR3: CSAGRSSYEQYF. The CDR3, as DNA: TGCAGTGCCGGACGTAGCTCCTACGAGCAGTACTTC.

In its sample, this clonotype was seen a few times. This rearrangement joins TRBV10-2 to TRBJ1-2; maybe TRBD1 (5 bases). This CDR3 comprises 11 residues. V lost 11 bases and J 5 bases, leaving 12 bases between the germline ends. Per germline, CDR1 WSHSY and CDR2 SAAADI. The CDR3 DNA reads TGCGCCGGGGCGGATTCATATGGCTACACCTTC. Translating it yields CAGADSYGYTF.

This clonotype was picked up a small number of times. This CDR3 reads CASSLGQYNSPLHF. Here the CDR3 DNA reads TGTGCCAGCAGTTTGGGACAGTATAATTCACCCCTCCACTTT. The V and J genes are TRBV12-3 or TRBV12-4 and TRBJ1-6; 7 bases are shared with TRBD1. CDR3 length: 14 amino acids. Germline trimming cut 3 bases from V and 4 bases from J; bases unmatched to any gene: 0.

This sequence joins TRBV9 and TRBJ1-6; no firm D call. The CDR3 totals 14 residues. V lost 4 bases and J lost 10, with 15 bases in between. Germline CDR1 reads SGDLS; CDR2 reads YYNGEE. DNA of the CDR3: TGTGCCAGCAGCCCCCGGGAGCTATCCTCACCCCTCCACTTT. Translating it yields CASSPRELSSPLHF.

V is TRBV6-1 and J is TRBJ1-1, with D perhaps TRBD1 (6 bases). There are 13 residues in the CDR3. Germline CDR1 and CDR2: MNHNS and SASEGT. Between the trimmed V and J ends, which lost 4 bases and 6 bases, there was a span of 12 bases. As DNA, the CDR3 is TGTGCCAGCAGTGCCGGACAGTTCCCTGAAGCTTTCTTT. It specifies CASSAGQFPEAFF.

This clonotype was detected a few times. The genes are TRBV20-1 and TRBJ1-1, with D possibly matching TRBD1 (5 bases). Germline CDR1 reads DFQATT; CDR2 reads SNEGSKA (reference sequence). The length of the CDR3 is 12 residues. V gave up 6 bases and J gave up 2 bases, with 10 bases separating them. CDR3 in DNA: TGCAGTGCCTTGGGGCCAAACACTGAAGCTTTCTTT. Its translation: CSALGPNTEAFF.

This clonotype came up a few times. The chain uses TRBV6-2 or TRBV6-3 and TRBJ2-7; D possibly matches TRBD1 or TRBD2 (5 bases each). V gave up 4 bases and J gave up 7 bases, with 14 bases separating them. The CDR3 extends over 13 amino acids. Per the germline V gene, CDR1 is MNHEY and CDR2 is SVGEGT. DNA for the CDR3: TGTGCCAGCAGTTGGATCGGTTGGGGGGAGCAGTACTTC. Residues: CASSWIGWGEQYF.

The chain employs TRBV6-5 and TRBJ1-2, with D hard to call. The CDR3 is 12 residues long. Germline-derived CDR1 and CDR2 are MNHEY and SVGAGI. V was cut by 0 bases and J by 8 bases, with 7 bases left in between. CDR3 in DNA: TGTGCCAGCAGTTACTCGGGGTGGGGCTACACCTTC. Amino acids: CASSYSGWGYTF.